What follows are 21 T cell receptor beta chains derived from one specimen sequenced in a study of blood T cells in healthy people across ages (dated by TCRdb to 2015 to 2017). Library construction relied on 5' RACE. Data came from an Illumina HiSeq 2500. The second PCR ran for about 6 to 11 cycles and used a J-beta primer mix along with a sample-barcoded 5' primer. TCRdb cleaned the public reads at Q25 with fastp, built clones with MiXCR and kept in-frame beta chains. One record per CDR3 amino acid sequence lists the most common genes and DNA. The sample contains roughly 500,000 distinct CDR3 sequences, more than 20% of them found a single time. The ten top clones hold roughly 10% of the sample. Another study also made use of these data, one on T cells of mothers and their children.

The sequenced sample consisted of blood. Receptors originate from a boy between 10 and 17 years old in good health.

V is TRBV27 and J is TRBJ2-5; 9 bases are shared with TRBD1. V lost 6 bases to trimming and J lost 5 bases; unmatched junction nucleotides: 7. Germline CDR1 is MNHEY and CDR2 is SMNVEV (reference sequence). CDR3 length: 14 residues. The CDR3 loop is CASRTWTGEETQYF. The CDR3 DNA reads as TGTGCCAGCAGAACCTGGACAGGGGAGGAGACCCAGTACTTC.

This clonotype was detected a few times. This sequence joins TRBV13 and TRBJ2-3; D ambiguous. The CDR3 has 12 residues. Germline CDR1 is PRHDT and CDR2 is FYEKMQ (reference sequence). Between the trimmed V and J ends, which lost 5 bases and 2 bases, there was a span of 5 bases. CDR3 DNA sequence: TGTGCCAGCAGCACCCCCACAGATACGCAGTATTTT. It codes for CASSTPTDTQYF.

This chain links TRBV7-2 with TRBJ2-1; D gene ambiguous. The V end lost 5 bases, the J end lost 4 bases, and 12 bases lay between the germline ends. The CDR3 is made up of 14 amino acids. Per germline, CDR1 SGHTA and CDR2 FQGNSA. The CDR3 here is CASSPAQVYNEQFF. CDR3 DNA: TGTGCCAGCAGCCCAGCGCAGGTATACAATGAGCAGTTCTTC.

V is TRBV18 and J is TRBJ2-3; D is unresolved. The CDR3 extends over 13 amino acids. Germline lookup yields CDR1 KGHSH and CDR2 LQKENI. The V end lost 6 bases, the J end lost 5 bases, and 12 bases lay between the germline ends. CDR3 coding DNA: TGTGCCAGCTCCCCGCGGCAGGAAGATACGCAGTATTTT. Protein product: CASSPRQEDTQYF.

This rearrangement joins TRBV12-3 or TRBV12-4 to TRBJ1-1; D is possibly TRBD1 (5 bases). The V and J ends lost 7 bases and 6 bases respectively, with 9 bases between them. There are 11 residues in the CDR3. In nucleotides, the CDR3 is TGTGCCAGCATGAGAGGGGCTGAAGCTTTCTTT. Translation: CASMRGAEAFF.

The chain employs TRBV5-1 and TRBJ2-3; tentatively, D is TRBD2 (5 bases). The germline V gene has CDR1 SGHRS and CDR2 YFSETQ. CDR3 size: 17 residues. The germline V and J ends were trimmed by 1 base and 0 bases, with 15 bases remaining between them. The CDR3 nucleotides read TGCGCCAGCAGCTTGAGTGGTATTCGGACTAGCACAGATACGCAGTATTTT. Its protein is CASSLSGIRTSTDTQYF.

The rearrangement joins TRBV25-1 to TRBJ2-5; no reliable D call. The J call is in doubt because the DNA end fits TRBJ2-7 better. This CDR3 comprises 12 residues. Per the germline V gene, CDR1 is MGHDK and CDR2 is SYGVNS. The CDR3 DNA reads TGTGCCAGCAGAGGGCGGCCCTACGAGCAGTACTTC. Protein: CASRGRPYEQYF.

This clonotype was seen more than once but under ten times. The V gene is TRBV7-7, the J gene TRBJ2-2; 10 bases match TRBD2. The CDR3 is 13 amino acids. CDR1 is SSHAT, CDR2 FNYEAQ, per germline (reference sequence). The V gene end was trimmed by 11 bases and the J gene end by 3 bases; junction bases not matched to a gene: 3. CDR3 protein: CAAGLAHTGELFF. Here the CDR3 DNA reads TGTGCCGCGGGACTAGCGCACACCGGGGAGCTGTTTTTT.

Note on this clonotype: The junction shows a germline mismatch at one end, possibly a read error. This chain connects TRBV28 to TRBJ2-1; 11 bases are a match to TRBD2. This CDR3 contains 12 residues. The germline gives CDR1 MDHEN, CDR2 SYDVKM. Here the CDR3 reads CASSSGLAAVRF. In DNA, the CDR3 is TGTGCCAGCAGTTCGGGACTAGCGGCAGTTCGCTTC.

This clonotype was picked up a small number of times. V usage is TRBV5-1 and J usage is TRBJ2-1; a possible D gene is TRBD1 (6 bases). This CDR3 spans 15 amino acids. CDR1 and CDR2 (germline): SGHRS, YFSETQ. V was clipped by 0 bases and J by 5 bases, with 12 bases between them. The CDR3 spells CASSLESGQNNEQFF. Here the CDR3 DNA reads TGCGCCAGCAGCTTGGAGAGCGGACAGAACAATGAGCAGTTCTTC. Full variable domain (rest looked up from reference TRBV5-1 and TRBJ2-1): KAGVTQTPRYLIKTRGQQVTLSCSPISGHRSVSWYQQTPGQGLQFLFEYFSETQRNKGNFPGRFSGRQFSNSRSEMNVSTLELGDSALYLCASSLESGQNNEQFFGPGTRLTVL.

V is TRBV7-9 and J is TRBJ1-4; 10 nucleotides match TRBD1. The CDR3 length is 15 residues. Germline values: CDR1 SEHNR, CDR2 FQNEAQ (reference sequence). The J segment lost 6 bases and the V segment lost 8 bases, leaving 9 bases of the junction unmatched. The CDR3 region has the DNA TGTGCCAGCGGGAATTCCGGGACAGGGGATGAAAAACTGTTTTTT. Amino acids: CASGNSGTGDEKLFF.

This rearrangement joins TRBV6-5 to TRBJ2-5, with a tentative D call TRBD2 (5 bases). The J call may be faulty, since TRBJ2-1 better matches the DNA end. CDR1 is MNHEY and CDR2 is SVGAGI in the germline V gene. The CDR3 is made up of 13 amino acids. The CDR3 nucleotides are TGTGCCAGCAGTTACGAAACGGGGTCTGAGCAGTTCTTC. Protein: CASSYETGSEQFF.

The chain has TRBV7-8 and TRBJ2-5; tentative D call: TRBD2 (6 bases). In germline, CDR1 is SGHVS, CDR2 FQNEAQ. Trimming took 2 bases from V and 3 from J, leaving 19 bases between them. The CDR3 sequence is 17 residues long. CDR3 DNA: TGTGCCAGCAGCTTACCACGAGTGGGACTCCACGAAGAGACCCAGTACTTC. Translated: CASSLPRVGLHEETQYF.

Many counts were recorded for this clonotype. The chain couples TRBV28 to TRBJ2-7, with TRBD1 identical over 7 bases. The ends lost 6 bases at V and 3 bases at J; junction bases unmatched: 8. CDR1 and CDR2 from the germline V gene are MDHEN and SYDVKM. There are 14 residues in the CDR3. The DNA of the CDR3 is TGTGCCAGCAGCCGCCCCACAGGGGACTACGAGCAGTACTTC. Protein: CASSRPTGDYEQYF.

This clonotype was seen repeatedly, ten times or more. The rearrangement links TRBV10-3 to TRBJ2-5; 9 bases map to TRBD2. The length of the CDR3 is 19 residues. Looked up from germline, CDR1 is ENHRY and CDR2 is SYGVKD. Trimming at V came to 0 bases and at J to 5 bases, leaving 16 bases not matched to a gene. The CDR3 nucleotides read TGTGCCATCAGTGAGTCAAGTCTAGCGGGGACCCCGTCAGGGGAGACCCAGTACTTC. Protein product: CAISESSLAGTPSGETQYF.

In its sample, this clonotype was seen once. This chain connects TRBV6-6 to TRBJ2-1; 16 bases align to TRBD2. Per germline, CDR1 MNHNY and CDR2 SVGAGI (reference sequence). V shed 0 bases and J 7 bases; nucleotides not matched to a gene: 3. CDR3 length equals 17 residues. The CDR3 bases are TGTGCCAGCAGTTACTCTGGGACTAGCGGGGGGGGTAATGAGCAGTTCTTC. Translating gives CASSYSGTSGGGNEQFF.

V usage is TRBV7-8 and J usage is TRBJ2-1; tentatively, D is TRBD2 (5 bases). This CDR3 region has 12 residues. Trimming took off 8 bases at V and 4 bases at J, with 9 bases between the two ends. Germline V gene lookup returns CDR1 SGHVS and CDR2 FQNEAQ. The CDR3 spells CASGRGYNEQFF. DNA for the CDR3: TGTGCCAGCGGCAGAGGGTACAATGAGCAGTTCTTC.

Comment on this clonotype: A junction end diverges from the germline sequence, so it may reflect a read error. J is TRBJ2-1 and V is TRBV18; TRBD2 matches at 10 bases. The CDR3 is 16 residues long. Germline V gene sequence: CDR1 KGHSH, CDR2 LQKENI. The CDR3 loop is CASSPLSAGGLNERFF. As DNA, the CDR3 is TGTGCCAGCTCACCACTGTCAGCGGGGGGGCTAAATGAGCGGTTCTTC.

This clonotype was recorded a few times. The V and J genes are TRBV10-3 and TRBJ1-1, with D possibly TRBD1 on 5 matching bases. Trimming cost V 0 bases and J 4 bases, with 6 bases left between them. The length of the CDR3 is 13 residues. CDR1 and CDR2 from the germline V gene are ENHRY and SYGVKD. The CDR3 spells CAISESGVTEAFF. CDR3 nucleotide sequence: TGTGCCATCAGTGAGTCGGGGGTCACTGAAGCTTTCTTT.

V and J are TRBV4-3 and TRBJ2-3; D assignment may be TRBD1 or TRBD2 (5 bases each). Trimming took off 0 bases at V and 6 bases at J, with 13 bases between the two ends. From germline, CDR1 is LGHNA and CDR2 YSLEER. The CDR3 totals 15 residues. The CDR3 DNA follows: TGCGCCAGCAGCCAAGAAGATGAGGGGCTTGATACGCAGTATTTT. Its protein is CASSQEDEGLDTQYF.

This clonotype showed up just a few times. The rearrangement links TRBV28 to TRBJ1-1; D remains unclear. CDR3 length: 16 amino acids. V lost 4 bases and J lost 0, with 15 bases in between. The germline V gene encodes CDR1 MDHEN and CDR2 SYDVKM. The CDR3 region has the DNA TGTGCCAGCAGTTCAAAAGGTCGTGGGTTGAACACTGAAGCTTTCTTT. Translating it yields CASSSKGRGLNTEAFF.